These T cell receptor beta chains were read from a single sample in a study of memory CD4+ T cells and cytomegalovirus serostatus. TCRdb's table, derived via immunoSEQ multiplex PCR, lists solely in-frame clones and lacks some. The sample comprises some 52,000 clones, around four fifths of which are singletons, and 1.5% to 2% rests with the top ten. Sequenced sample: memory CD4+ T cells from blood. The source of these receptors is an adult in good health and CMV-seropositive. Both conserved end residues are part of each CDR3. The D gene is left open where the match is weak. The size field is filled for only some rows; it gives once, few, many or a size class.

v_gene: TRBV7-9; d_gene: TRBD2; j_gene: TRBJ2-3; abundance: few; CDR3nt: TGTGCCAGCAGCTTCAAGCGGGGGGGCCGCCTCTTCACAGATACGCAGTATTTT; CDR3aa: CASSFKRGGRLFTDTQYF
v_gene: TRBV7-6; d_gene: NA; j_gene: TRBJ1-1; abundance: NA; CDR3nt: TGTGCCAGCAGCTTAGTCCAAGGGAACACTGAAGCTTTCTTT; CDR3aa: CASSLVQGNTEAFF
v_gene: TRBV19; d_gene: NA; j_gene: TRBJ1-2; abundance: NA; CDR3nt: TGTGCCAGTACCTGGGCAGCCGGTATCTTCTACACCTTC; CDR3aa: CASTWAAGIFYTF
v_gene: TRBV7-9; d_gene: TRBD2; j_gene: TRBJ2-1; abundance: NA; CDR3nt: TGTGCCAGCAGCTTAGTAAGACTAGCCGGGGGTGAGCAGTTCTTC; CDR3aa: CASSLVRLAGGEQFF
v_gene: TRBV28; d_gene: NA; j_gene: TRBJ2-7; abundance: NA; CDR3nt: TGTGCCAGCACGGGGACACTCTACGAGCAGTACTTC; CDR3aa: CASTGTLYEQYF
v_gene: TRBV19; d_gene: NA; j_gene: TRBJ1-4; abundance: NA; CDR3nt: TGTGCCAGCGCCGCACAGGGTGGGAAACTGTTTTTT; CDR3aa: CASAAQGGKLFF
v_gene: TRBV6-5; d_gene: NA; j_gene: TRBJ1-2; abundance: NA; CDR3nt: TGTGCCAGCAGTTACTCGGGGTGGGGCTACACCTTC; CDR3aa: CASSYSGWGYTF
v_gene: TRBV5-1; d_gene: NA; j_gene: TRBJ2-1; abundance: NA; CDR3nt: TGCGCCAGCAGCCCCCGGAGTGGGGGCAATGAGCAGTTCTTC; CDR3aa: CASSPRSGGNEQFF
v_gene: TRBV28; d_gene: NA; j_gene: TRBJ1-3; abundance: NA; CDR3nt: TGTGCCAGCACCCCTCCCAGAGGAAACACCATATATTTT; CDR3aa: CASTPPRGNTIYF
v_gene: TRBV7-2; d_gene: NA; j_gene: TRBJ1-5; abundance: NA; CDR3nt: TGTGCCAGCAGCGCTAGTACAGGGAGCAATCAGCCCCAGCATTTT; CDR3aa: CASSASTGSNQPQHF
v_gene: TRBV7-2; d_gene: NA; j_gene: TRBJ2-5; abundance: medium-sized; CDR3nt: TGTGCCAGCAGCCTCCAGGGGAGAGAGACCCAGTACTTC; CDR3aa: CASSLQGRETQYF
v_gene: TRBV6-5; d_gene: NA; j_gene: TRBJ1-3; abundance: NA; CDR3nt: TGTGCCAGCAGTTACTCGTTCGGCCGCTCTGGAAACACCATATATTTT; CDR3aa: CASSYSFGRSGNTIYF
v_gene: TRBV27; d_gene: TRBD1; j_gene: TRBJ1-1; abundance: NA; CDR3nt: TGTGCCAGCGGACGTATGACAGGGCCAACTGAAGCTTTCTTT; CDR3aa: CASGRMTGPTEAFF
v_gene: TRBV28; d_gene: NA; j_gene: TRBJ1-3; abundance: NA; CDR3nt: TGTGCCAGCAGTACCGGACAGAGAAACACCATATATTTT; CDR3aa: CASSTGQRNTIYF
v_gene: TRBV18; d_gene: NA; j_gene: TRBJ1-5; abundance: NA; CDR3nt: TGTGCCAGCTCACCAGGCCAGAATCAGCCCCAGCATTTT; CDR3aa: CASSPGQNQPQHF
v_gene: TRBV4-3; d_gene: TRBD1; j_gene: TRBJ1-1; abundance: NA; CDR3nt: TGCGCCAGCAGCCTGGGGGGGCCGACAGGGGGCAAGGCTTTCTTT; CDR3aa: CASSLGGPTGGKAFF
v_gene: TRBV15; d_gene: TRBD2; j_gene: TRBJ2-7; abundance: NA; CDR3nt: TGTGCCACCAGCCAGATAGCGGGAGAGGGATCCTACGAGCAGTACTTC; CDR3aa: CATSQIAGEGSYEQYF
v_gene: TRBV18; d_gene: TRBD1; j_gene: TRBJ1-1; abundance: NA; CDR3nt: TGTGCCAGCTCACGCGACAGGGTTGAAGCTTTCTTT; CDR3aa: CASSRDRVEAFF